This T cell receptor (beta chain) appears in the sequencing data of a study of T cells in Graves' hyperthyroidism and ophthalmopathy. Study context: The initial diagnosis was the point when peripheral blood was collected, ahead of any treatment.

Clinicians diagnosed patients from clinical symptoms, serum thyroxine and TRAb, thyroid ultrasound and orbital computed tomography. V dropped 4 bases and J dropped 2 bases, with 5 bases sitting between them. The CDR3 runs 12 residues. Study results and limitations: Ophthalmopathy cases were set apart from stable hyperthyroidism by a 13 V-J model.

Concerning this clonotype itself: The target antigen is unknown.

Amplified TCR beta CDR3 regions derived from RNA transcripts. Researchers ran a first-round RT-PCR on the TCR CDR3 using the HTBI primer set. From the multiplex PCR reads, TCRdb called clonotypes with MiXCR, one entry per CDR3 protein. The data contain about 260,000 distinct CDR3 sequences, approximately 23% of them singletons. The source of this sequence is a man aged 25-45 years with Graves' ophthalmopathy. Sequencing input: blood. This chain joins TRBV12-3 or TRBV12-4 and TRBJ2-5; D unclear. The CDR3 coding sequence is TGTGCCAGCAGTTCAGCTCAAGAGACCCAGTACTTC. Translation gives CASSSAQETQYF.